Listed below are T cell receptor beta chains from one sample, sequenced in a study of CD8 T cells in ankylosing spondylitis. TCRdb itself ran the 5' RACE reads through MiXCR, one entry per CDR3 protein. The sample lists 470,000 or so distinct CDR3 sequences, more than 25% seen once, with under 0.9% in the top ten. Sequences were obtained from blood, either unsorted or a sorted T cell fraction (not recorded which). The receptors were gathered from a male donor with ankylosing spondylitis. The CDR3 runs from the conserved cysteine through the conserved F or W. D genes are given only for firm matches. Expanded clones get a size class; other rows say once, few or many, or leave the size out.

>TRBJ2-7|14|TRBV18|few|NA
CASSPGTNSYEQYF
TGTGCCAGCTCACCCGGGACAAACTCCTACGAGCAGTACTTC
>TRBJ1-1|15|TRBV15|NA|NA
CATSRDWAANTEAFF
TGTGCCACCAGCAGAGATTGGGCAGCTAACACTGAAGCTTTCTTT
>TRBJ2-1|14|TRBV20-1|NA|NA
CSAQRERRGNEQFF
TGCAGTGCCCAGAGGGAGAGACGGGGCAATGAGCAGTTCTTC
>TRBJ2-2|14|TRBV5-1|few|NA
CASTVLKGPGELFF
TGCGCCAGCACCGTACTAAAGGGGCCCGGGGAGCTGTTTTTT
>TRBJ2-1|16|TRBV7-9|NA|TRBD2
CASRPPGLAGEDEQFF
TGTGCCAGCAGACCACCGGGACTAGCGGGAGAGGATGAGCAGTTCTTC
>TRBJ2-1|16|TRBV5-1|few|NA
CASSRRDGRSYNEQFF
TGCGCCAGCAGCCGAAGGGACGGACGGTCCTACAATGAGCAGTTCTTC
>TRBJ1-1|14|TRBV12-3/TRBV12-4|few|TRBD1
CASKQTGGWTEAFF
TGTGCCAGCAAACAGACAGGGGGATGGACTGAAGCTTTCTTT
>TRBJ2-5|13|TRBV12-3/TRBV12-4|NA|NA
CASSAGTGGTQYF
TGTGCCAGCAGTGCGGGGACTGGGGGGACCCAGTACTTC
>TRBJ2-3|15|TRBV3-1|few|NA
CASSLIGMSTDTQYF
TGTGCCAGCAGCCTGATTGGGATGAGCACAGATACGCAGTATTTT
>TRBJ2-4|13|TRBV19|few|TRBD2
CASGTSGKNIQYF
TGTGCCAGCGGGACTAGCGGAAAAAACATTCAGTACTTC
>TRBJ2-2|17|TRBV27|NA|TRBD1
CASSPPPRQGNTGELFF
TGTGCCAGCAGTCCGCCCCCTCGACAGGGGAACACCGGGGAGCTGTTTTTT
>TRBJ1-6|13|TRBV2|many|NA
CASSPRYNSPLHF
TGTGCCAGCAGCCCGCGATATAATTCACCCCTCCACTTT
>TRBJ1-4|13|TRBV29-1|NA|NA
CSVGDRPNEKLFF
TGCAGCGTTGGAGACCGGCCTAATGAAAAACTGTTTTTT
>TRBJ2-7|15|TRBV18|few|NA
CASSPTDSSFDEQYF
TGTGCCAGCTCACCGACGGACAGTTCCTTTGACGAGCAGTACTTC
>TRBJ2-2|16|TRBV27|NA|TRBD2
CASNPLASGSGGELFF
TGTGCCAGCAACCCCCTCGCTAGCGGGAGCGGTGGGGAGCTGTTTTTT
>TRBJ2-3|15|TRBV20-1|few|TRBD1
CSAESRDRATDTQYF
TGCAGTGCGGAATCCCGGGACAGGGCCACAGATACGCAGTATTTT
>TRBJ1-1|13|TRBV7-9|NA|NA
CASRGSMNTEAFF
TGTGCCAGCAGGGGCAGTATGAACACTGAAGCTTTCTTT
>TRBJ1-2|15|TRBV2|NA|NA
CASSEALRGTYGYTF
TGTGCCAGCAGTGAAGCGCTTCGGGGCACCTATGGCTACACCTTC
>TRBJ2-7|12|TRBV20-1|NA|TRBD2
CSGSGSSYEQYF
TGCAGCGGTAGCGGGAGCTCCTACGAGCAGTACTTC
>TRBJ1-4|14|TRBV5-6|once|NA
CASSWGRESEKLFF
TGTGCCAGCAGCTGGGGCAGGGAGAGCGAAAAACTGTTTTTT
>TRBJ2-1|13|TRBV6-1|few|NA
CASSGLSGNEQFF
TGTGCCAGCAGTGGTCTTAGTGGCAATGAGCAGTTCTTC
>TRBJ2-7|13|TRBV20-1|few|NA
CSAGSSGFYEQYF
TGCAGTGCTGGGTCAAGCGGGTTTTACGAGCAGTACTTC
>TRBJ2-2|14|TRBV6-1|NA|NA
CASGSPGYAGELFF
TGTGCCAGCGGGTCGCCAGGGTACGCCGGGGAGCTGTTTTTT
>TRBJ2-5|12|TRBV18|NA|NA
CASSYYQETQYF
TGTGCCAGCTCATATTACCAAGAGACCCAGTACTTC
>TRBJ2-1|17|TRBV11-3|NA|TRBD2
CASSLVPGTSANNEQFF
TGTGCCAGCAGCTTAGTCCCCGGGACTAGCGCTAACAATGAGCAGTTCTTC
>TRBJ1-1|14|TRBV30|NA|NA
CASYPRALNTEAFF
TGTGCCAGTTACCCGAGGGCCTTGAACACTGAAGCTTTCTTT
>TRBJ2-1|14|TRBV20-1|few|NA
CSAGLPSAHNEQFF
TGCAGTGCTGGGCTTCCTAGCGCCCACAATGAGCAGTTCTTC
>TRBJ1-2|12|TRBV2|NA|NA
CASAAGAGGYTF
TGTGCCAGCGCGGCAGGGGCGGGTGGCTACACCTTC
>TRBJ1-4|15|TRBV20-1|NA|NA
CSARDWTAPSEKLFF
TGCAGTGCTAGAGATTGGACAGCCCCCAGTGAAAAACTGTTTTTT